The rows below give T cell receptor beta chains drawn from one sample of a study of cytomegalovirus exposure and HLA in healthy donors. The method was immunoSEQ multiplex PCR; TCRdb's version includes in-frame clones alone and lacks a portion of them. The sample consists of 150,000 or so clones, about four fifths of them appearing once. Sequenced input: PBMCs. These receptors were taken from a man in his thirties or forties in good health and CMV-seropositive. Both conserved end residues are part of each CDR3. D genes are given only for firm matches. Size tells how often a clone was seen (once, few, many) or the class of an expanded clone, and some rows leave it out.

d_call clone_size j_call v_call cdr3_nt cdr3_aa
TRBD1 - TRBJ1-1 TRBV7-9 TGTGCCAGCAGCTCCGACAGGGGCGATTTCTTT CASSSDRGDFF
- - TRBJ1-2 TRBV27 TGTGCCAGCAGTTTACGGGAGGGTAGAGGCTATGGCTACACCTTC CASSLREGRGYGYTF
TRBD1 - TRBJ2-7 TRBV7-9 TGTGCCAGCAGCTTAGGCACCCCGGGACAGGCCGTGCACTACGAGCAGTACTTC CASSLGTPGQAVHYEQYF
TRBD1 once TRBJ2-1 TRBV7-8 TGTGCCAGCAGCTCGACAGGGGATTCCTACAATGAGCAGTTCTTC CASSSTGDSYNEQFF
TRBD2 - TRBJ2-6 TRBV9 TGTGCCAGCAGCCGCAGCGGGACCGTGAACTCTGGGGCCAACGTCCTGACTTTC CASSRSGTVNSGANVLTF
- - TRBJ1-5 TRBV7-9 TGTGCCAGCAGCCCAGGGGTTCAGCCCCAGCATTTT CASSPGVQPQHF
- - TRBJ2-2 TRBV27 TGTGCCAGCAGTTTAAGAGGTCAGGGGCTCCCCGGGGAACTGTTTTTT CASSLRGQGLPGELFF
TRBD2 - TRBJ2-5 TRBV5-1 TGCGCCAGCAGCCAAGCGGGGGGCTACCAAGAGACCCAGTACTTC CASSQAGGYQETQYF
- - TRBJ1-5 TRBV29-1 TGCAGCGTTGAAGACGGGAGCAATCAGCCCCAGCATTTT CSVEDGSNQPQHF
- - TRBJ1-2 TRBV28 TGTGCCAGCAGCGTCGACGCCGCGGGCTATGGCTACACCTTC CASSVDAAGYGYTF
- - TRBJ2-5 TRBV15 TGTGCCACCAGCGGATCAGGATCCCAAGAGACCCAGTACTTC CATSGSGSQETQYF
- - TRBJ1-1 TRBV25-1 TGTGCCAGCGCCGGGGGGACTGAAGCTTTCTTT CASAGGTEAFF
- - TRBJ1-4 TRBV9 TGTGCCAGCAGCGTACAGGAAGGAGGAAATGAAAAACTGTTTTTT CASSVQEGGNEKLFF
TRBD1 - TRBJ2-2 TRBV5-1 TGCGCCAGCCAAAGACAGGGGTCAACCGGGGAGCTGTTTTTT CASQRQGSTGELFF
TRBD2 - TRBJ2-3 TRBV5-1 TGCGCCAGCAGCTTGTTGGCTAGCGGAGTGGGTAGCACAGATACGCAGTATTTT CASSLLASGVGSTDTQYF
TRBD2 - TRBJ2-7 TRBV6-1 TGTGCCAGCAAAACTAGCGGGGGATCCTACGAGCAGTACTTT CASKTSGGSYEQYF
- - TRBJ2-1 TRBV7-2 TGTGCCAGCAGCGCGGACAGATACAATGAGCAGTTCTTC CASSADRYNEQFF
- - TRBJ1-2 TRBV5-8 TGTGCCAGCAGCTTTCCCGTAAGCGGCTACACCTTC CASSFPVSGYTF
TRBD2 - TRBJ2-7 TRBV7-3 TGTGCCAGCAGCTGTTGGACAGGGCCCGTACTAGCGGGGGTCTACGAGCAGTACTTC CASSCWTGPVLAGVYEQYF
- - TRBJ2-7 TRBV27 TGTGCCAGCAGTTCAGGTCTCAACGAGCAGTACTTC CASSSGLNEQYF
TRBD1 - TRBJ1-2 TRBV19 TGTGCCAGTAGTATTGGGACAGGGAGGATAGGGGGCTACACCTTC CASSIGTGRIGGYTF
- - TRBJ2-2 TRBV5-1 TGCGCCAGCAGCTTTCAGGGGCCGACGAACACCGGGGAGCTGTTTTTT CASSFQGPTNTGELFF
TRBD1 - TRBJ1-3 TRBV29-1 TGCAGCGTCTCCGGGACAGCCGATCGCTCTGGAAACACCATATATTTT CSVSGTADRSGNTIYF
- - TRBJ2-5 TRBV6-6 TGTGCCAGCAGTGATTCAGGGATACAGACCCAGTACTTC CASSDSGIQTQYF
TRBD2 - TRBJ2-1 TRBV27 TGTGCCAGCAGGACGGGCCAGCGGGAGATTAATTCCTACAATGAGCAGTTCTTC CASRTGQREINSYNEQFF
TRBD1 - TRBJ2-5 TRBV7-9 TGTGCCAGCAGCTCAGGACAGGACGAGACCCAGTACTTC CASSSGQDETQYF
TRBD1 - TRBJ1-1 TRBV6-6 TGTGCCAGCAGCCCCGTGACAGGGGGCAACACTGAAGCTTTCTTT CASSPVTGGNTEAFF
- - TRBJ2-7 TRBV27 TGTGCCAGCAGTTTATCCGGGGGCGAGCAGTACTTC CASSLSGGEQYF
TRBD2 - TRBJ2-2 TRBV6-5 TGTGCCAGCAGTTCCGCAGCGGGGAGCACCGGGGAGCTGTTTTTT CASSSAAGSTGELFF
- - TRBJ2-7 TRBV7-8 TGTGCCAGCAGCCCCGGGACCTACGAGCAGTACTTC CASSPGTYEQYF
TRBD2 few TRBJ2-7 TRBV7-9 TGTGCCAGCAGCCCTGGGACTAGCTACGAGCAGTACTTC CASSPGTSYEQYF
- - TRBJ2-3 TRBV12-5 TGTGCTAGTGGGGGGACTGCTAATTTGCGCACAGATACGCAGTATTTT CASGGTANLRTDTQYF
- - TRBJ2-1 TRBV30 TGTGCCTGGAGCTCACTAGCCAATGAGCAGTTCTTC CAWSSLANEQFF
TRBD2 - TRBJ2-1 TRBV27 TGTGCCAGCAGTTTAGCGGCTAGCGGGAGTTGGAATGAGCAGTTCTTC CASSLAASGSWNEQFF
TRBD2 - TRBJ2-3 TRBV4-2 TGTGCCAGCAGCCAAAGGACTAGCGGGAGCCCAGATACGCAGTATTTT CASSQRTSGSPDTQYF
- few TRBJ1-1 TRBV10-3 TGTGCCATCAGTGACGACAAGAACACTGAAGCTTTCTTT CAISDDKNTEAFF
- - TRBJ1-1 TRBV10-2 TGCGCCAGCAGCGGGGTCGGGAAGACTGAAGCTTTCTTT CASSGVGKTEAFF
TRBD1 - TRBJ2-1 TRBV18 TGTGCCAGCTCACCAGGGACAGGGAGTGAGCAGTTCTTC CASSPGTGSEQFF
TRBD2 - TRBJ2-5 TRBV28 TGTGCCAGCAGTCTCACTAGCGGGATATCAGAGACCCAGTACTTC CASSLTSGISETQYF
TRBD1 once TRBJ2-7 TRBV15 TGTGCCACCAGCAGAGGACAGGGGGCGTACGAGCAGTACTTC CATSRGQGAYEQYF
TRBD1 few TRBJ1-2 TRBV6-6 TGTGCCAGCCGGGACAGCCTCTATGGCTACACCTTC CASRDSLYGYTF
- - TRBJ1-5 TRBV2 TGTGCCAGCACCGCAGAGGGTATTGGCAATCAGCCCCAGCATTTT CASTAEGIGNQPQHF
TRBD1 once TRBJ2-7 TRBV30 TGTGCCTGGAGTAGTACAGGGGGAAAAGGGTCCTCCTACGAGCAGTACTTC CAWSSTGGKGSSYEQYF
TRBD1 - TRBJ1-2 TRBV4-2 TGTGCCAGCAGCCCCGCGGACAGGGGGCTGAACTACTATGGCTACACCTTC CASSPADRGLNYYGYTF
- - TRBJ2-3 TRBV4-2 TGTGCCAGCAGCCCAGGCGGGGCCAGCACAGATACGCAGTATTTT CASSPGGASTDTQYF
TRBD2 once TRBJ2-3 TRBV29-1 TGCAGCGTCGGGACTACGGATACGCAGTATTTT CSVGTTDTQYF
TRBD1 - TRBJ1-2 TRBV9 TGTGCCAGCAGCGAGGGCAGGGGGCTTGGGGGCTACACCTTC CASSEGRGLGGYTF
TRBD2 - TRBJ2-1 TRBV28 TGTGCCAGCAGTCTCGGGACTAGCGGGCACTCCAATGAGCAGTTCTTC CASSLGTSGHSNEQFF
TRBD2 - TRBJ2-3 TRBV30 TGTGCCTGGAGTGAGGGACTAGCGGTTAACACAGATACGCAGTATTTT CAWSEGLAVNTDTQYF
- once TRBJ1-5 TRBV6-5 TGTGCCAGCAGTTACGATCTGGGGAGCCAGCCCCAGCATTTT CASSYDLGSQPQHF
- - TRBJ2-3 TRBV2 TGTGCCAGCAGTGAAGCGCTTCGGGAGCGGTTCACAGATACGCAGTATTTT CASSEALRERFTDTQYF
TRBD1 - TRBJ2-7 TRBV28 TGTGCCAGCAGTTCCGGACAGGGCTACGAGCAGTACTTC CASSSGQGYEQYF
TRBD1 - TRBJ2-7 TRBV7-2 TGTGCCAGCAGCTTAAGGACCATGGGACAGGGGCGGCACGAGCAGTACTTC CASSLRTMGQGRHEQYF
- - TRBJ2-7 TRBV28 TGTGCCAGCACTCGCAGCGACTACGAGCAGTACTTC CASTRSDYEQYF
TRBD1 - TRBJ2-7 TRBV7-9 TGTGCCAGCAGCCGGGACAGGGTAGGGGAGCAGTACTTC CASSRDRVGEQYF
TRBD2 - TRBJ2-1 TRBV2 TGTGCCAGCAGTATACTTAGCGGGATGAAGAATGAGCAGTTCTTC CASSILSGMKNEQFF
TRBD1 few TRBJ1-1 TRBV19 TGTGCCAGTAATGACAGGGGAGGCACTGAAGCTTTCTTT CASNDRGGTEAFF